These 30 T cell receptor beta chains share one sample of origin, sequenced in a study of blood T cells in healthy people across ages. Then a second PCR, running roughly 6 to 11 cycles, was carried out with a sample-barcoded 5' primer and a J-beta primer mix. TCRdb re-derived calls from the 5' RACE reads in MiXCR, one entry per CDR3 protein. The data show 600,000 or so distinct CDR3 sequences, under 30% seen once. The source material was blood. The source of these receptors is a woman older than 75 in good health.

This clonotype was detected a few times. The V and J genes are TRBV13 and TRBJ2-3; 16 positions match TRBD2. The germline gives CDR1 PRHDT, CDR2 FYEKMQ (reference sequence). The CDR3 contains 18 residues. V was clipped by 1 base and J by 3 bases; unmatched bases: 4. The CDR3 nucleotides are TGTGCCAGCAGCTTAGTTGGGACTAGCGGGGGGGAAACAGATACGCAGTATTTT. It codes for CASSLVGTSGGETDTQYF.

CDR3 nucleotides: TGCAGCGTCCAGGACAGCCCGGGCTATGGCTACACCTTC. Amino acids: CSVQDSPGYGYTF. The rearrangement links TRBV29-1 to TRBJ1-2; weak D call: TRBD1 (6 bases). CDR1 SQVTM and CDR2 ANQGSEA come from the germline V gene. V dropped 6 bases and J dropped 4 bases, with 15 bases sitting between them. The CDR3 has 13 residues.

This clonotype has at least ten counts. The chain joins TRBV9 to TRBJ2-5; tentatively, D is TRBD2 (5 bases). The length of the CDR3 is 15 residues. V was pared by 3 bases and J by 5 bases, with 17 bases between. From germline, CDR1 is SGDLS and CDR2 YYNGEE. In DNA, the CDR3 is TGTGCCAGCAGCGGAACCGGGTCCCGAGGGGAGACCCAGTACTTC. Amino acids: CASSGTGSRGETQYF.

This clonotype was found once. This chain joins TRBV7-2 and TRBJ2-7; D ambiguous. Germline lookup yields CDR1 SGHTA and CDR2 FQGNSA. V was shortened by 5 bases and J by 0 bases, with 11 bases between the two germline ends. This CDR3 is built from 14 residues. As DNA, the CDR3 is TGTGCCAGCAGCCCAGACGTCTTCTCCTACGAGCAGTACTTC. It is translated as CASSPDVFSYEQYF.

As to this clonotype: A much larger clone is a single base away; this may be a read error. The rearrangement links TRBV3-1 to TRBJ2-1; D gene unclear. This CDR3 is built from 12 residues. Germline loops: CDR1 LGHDT, CDR2 YNNKEL (reference sequence). Deletions cut 0 bases from V and 12 bases from J, with 9 bases between. The CDR3 region is CASSQETGAQFF. CDR3 bases: TGTGCCAGCAGCCAAGAAACGGGCGCGCAGTTCTTC.

This chain uses TRBV7-3 with TRBJ2-5; TRBD1 might be the D (7 bases). V was clipped by 0 bases and J by 13 bases, with 27 bases between them. This CDR3 is built from 17 residues. CDR1 SGHTA and CDR2 FQGTGA come from the germline V gene. CDR3 protein: CASSLTGQGGRYNERYF. CDR3 nucleotide sequence: TGTGCCAGCAGCTTAACCGGGCAGGGGGGCAGGTACAATGAGCGGTACTTC.

This clonotype was counted only a few times. The J gene is TRBJ1-1, the V gene TRBV6-1; D is unresolved. Deletions cut 5 bases from V and 1 base from J, with 11 bases between. Germline lookup yields CDR1 MNHNS and CDR2 SASEGT. This CDR3 has 14 residues. DNA for the CDR3: TGTGCCAGCAGTCCACAGCGGACGAACACTGAAGCTTTCTTT. Amino acid sequence: CASSPQRTNTEAFF.

This clonotype was seen repeatedly, ten times or more. This chain uses TRBV20-1 with TRBJ2-7; TRBD2 might be the D (6 bases). Germline V gene data show CDR1 as DFQATT and CDR2 as SNEGSKA (reference sequence). V lost 6 bases to trimming and J lost 4 bases, with 13 bases between them. The CDR3 is 12 amino acids. The CDR3 sequence is CSARAGGYEQYF. The DNA for the CDR3 is TGCAGTGCACGAGCGGGCGGATACGAGCAGTACTTC.

The chain carries TRBV29-1 and TRBJ1-2; maybe TRBD1 (5 bases). Germline lookup yields CDR1 SQVTM and CDR2 ANQGSEA. Trimming shortened V by 5 bases and J by 5 bases, and 15 bases separated the two germline ends. The CDR3 covers 13 residues. CDR3 in DNA: TGCAGCGTTACCAACGGGGGGGAGTATGGCTACACCTTC. Its translation is CSVTNGGEYGYTF.

The rearrangement joins TRBV3-1 to TRBJ1-2, with D possibly TRBD1 on 6 matching bases. Trimming removed 3 bases at V and 4 bases at J, with 18 bases between. Germline V gives CDR1 LGHDT, CDR2 YNNKEL (reference sequence). The length of the CDR3 is 16 residues. CDR3 protein: CASSQGSGASAYGYTF. As DNA, the CDR3 is TGTGCCAGCAGCCAGGGATCGGGGGCTAGCGCCTATGGCTACACCTTC.

The V call is TRBV3-1, the J call TRBJ2-7, with TRBD2 matching over 9 bases. CDR3 length equals 16 residues. Germline values: CDR1 LGHDT, CDR2 YNNKEL (reference sequence). Germline trimming cut 1 base from V and 5 bases from J; bases unmatched to any gene: 9. The CDR3 is CASSQVPAGGSDEQYF. As DNA, the CDR3 is TGTGCCAGCAGCCAAGTTCCGGCGGGAGGGTCTGACGAGCAGTACTTC.

Note on this clonotype: A clone one base away is much larger, so this may be a read error. This chain uses TRBV20-1 with TRBJ2-5; D assignment may be TRBD1 or TRBD2 (5 bases each). There are 14 residues in the CDR3. Deletions cut 6 bases from V and 11 bases from J, with 25 bases between. In germline, CDR1 is DFQATT, CDR2 SNEGSKA (reference sequence). This CDR3 reads CSADYYGAGNKQYF. DNA of the CDR3: TGCAGTGCCGACTACTATGGGGCTGGCAATAAGCAGTACTTC.

The J gene is TRBJ2-1, the V gene TRBV28, with 7 bases identical to TRBD1. V dropped 3 bases and J dropped 3; count of bases not matched to a gene: 5. Germline V CDR1 and CDR2: MDHEN, SYDVKM. The CDR3 loop spans 15 amino acids. The CDR3 reads CASSFGQANYNEQFF. The CDR3 DNA reads as TGTGCCAGCAGTTTCGGACAGGCAAACTACAATGAGCAGTTCTTC.

This clonotype was detected only a few times. The V call is TRBV24-1, the J call TRBJ2-1; D may be TRBD1 or TRBD2 (5 bases each). Near its end, the DNA agrees better with TRBJ2-7, so the J call may be wrong. Germline assignment: CDR1 KGHDR and CDR2 SFDVKD. The CDR3 is 15 amino acids. CDR3 sequence reads: CATSDPTGAYNEQYF. The CDR3 DNA is TGTGCCACCAGTGACCCAACCGGGGCCTACAATGAGCAGTACTTC.

Comment on this clonotype: This may be a read error: a much more frequent sequence differs by one nucleotide. This rearrangement joins TRBV7-9 to TRBJ2-1, with 9 bases that match TRBD1. The V gene's germline CDR1 is SEHNR and CDR2 FQNEAQ (reference sequence). The CDR3 runs 14 residues. J gave up 13 bases and V 6 bases, and 13 bases lay outside the gene matches. CDR3 in DNA: TGTGCCAGCAGACCCCGGGACAGGGAAGAGACCCAGTTCTTC. Amino acid sequence: CASRPRDREETQFF.

The V gene is TRBV19, the J gene TRBJ1-1, with TRBD1 matching 9 bases. Trimming at V came to 4 bases and at J to 5 bases, leaving 2 bases not matched to a gene. The length of the CDR3 is 13 residues. The germline CDR1 and CDR2 sequences are LNHDA and SQIVND (reference sequence). In DNA form, the CDR3 reads TGTGCCAGTAGTAACAGGGGGCAGACTGAAGCTTTCTTT. It yields the protein CASSNRGQTEAFF.

There are many counts of this clonotype. At one end the junction does not follow the germline gene, possibly because of a read error. V gene TRBV7-3 combines with J gene TRBJ2-5, with D perhaps assigned TRBD1 or TRBD2 (5 bases each). Germline V gene sequence: CDR1 SGHTA, CDR2 FQGTGA. The CDR3 totals 15 residues. CDR3 sequence: CASSLTPGTQETQYF. The CDR3 bases are TGTGCCAGCAGCCTAACGCCAGGGACCCAAGAGACCCAGTACTTC.

This rearrangement joins TRBV6-1 to TRBJ2-5; 7 bases align to TRBD2. Germline V gene lookup returns CDR1 MNHNS and CDR2 SASEGT. V lost 3 bases, J lost 7 bases, and 5 bases stayed unmatched. The CDR3 sequence is 13 residues long. Written as DNA, the CDR3 is TGTGCCAGCAGTGAGGGACTACGGGGGACCCAGTACTTC. It translates to CASSEGLRGTQYF.

This clonotype was seen only a few times. This chain links TRBV7-9 with TRBJ1-2; D unresolved. Germline lookup yields CDR1 SEHNR and CDR2 FQNEAQ (reference sequence). This CDR3 has 16 residues. V was pared by 1 base and J by 7 bases, with 19 bases between. CDR3 amino acids: CASSLGIPESDCGYTF. CDR3 nucleotides: TGTGCCAGCAGCTTAGGGATTCCGGAATCAGACTGTGGCTACACCTTC.

In its sample, this clonotype was seen many times. The J gene is TRBJ1-1, the V gene TRBV5-6, with unresolved D. Germline CDR1 is SGHDT and CDR2 is YYEEEE. Trimming removed 0 bases at V and 7 bases at J, with 10 bases between. The CDR3 loop spans 13 amino acids. The CDR3, as DNA: TGTGCCAGCAGCTTGGGCATTAGGAATGAAGCTTTCTTT. Translation: CASSLGIRNEAFF.

This clonotype was seen many times. V usage is TRBV4-3 and J usage is TRBJ2-7; TRBD1 might be the D (6 bases). The length of the CDR3 is 15 residues. Germline CDR1 LGHNA, CDR2 YSLEER. V was shortened by 4 bases and J by 0 bases, with 13 bases between the two germline ends. The CDR3 loop is CASSPEGHYSYEQYF. CDR3 nucleotide sequence: TGCGCCAGCAGCCCCGAGGGACACTACTCCTACGAGCAGTACTTC.

This clonotype was seen many times. This chain connects TRBV12-3 or TRBV12-4 to TRBJ1-1, with a weak D call TRBD1 (5 bases). The CDR3 is 15 residues long. Trimming left V 4 bases short and J 7 bases short, with 19 bases between. Here the CDR3 DNA reads TGTGCCAGCAGTTGGAGGGGCGGGGGAAAGGATGAAGCTTTCTTT. Protein: CASSWRGGGKDEAFF.

This clonotype was detected ten times or more. This could be a read error, since a much larger clone is one nucleotide away. V and J are TRBV3-1 and TRBJ2-7; tentative D call: TRBD1 (5 bases). The CDR3 has 12 residues. V lost 2 bases to trimming and J lost 4 bases, with 6 bases between them. CDR1 and CDR2 (germline): LGHDT, YNNKEL (reference sequence). The CDR3 DNA follows: TGTGCCAGCAGCCAAAACAGGTACGAGCAGTACTTC. It is translated as CASSQNRYEQYF.

The rearrangement links TRBV27 to TRBJ2-7; the match to TRBD2 covers 10 bases. The CDR3 is 14 amino acids. The V gene end was trimmed by 4 bases and the J gene end by 2 bases; junction bases not matched to a gene: 2. Germline lookup yields CDR1 MNHEY and CDR2 SMNVEV (reference sequence). The DNA of the CDR3 is TGTGCCAGCAGTTCTAGCGGGAGACCCTACGAGCAGTACTTC. Protein sequence: CASSSSGRPYEQYF.

The rearrangement links TRBV6-5 to TRBJ2-3; 7 bases are shared with TRBD1. The germline CDR1 and CDR2 sequences are MNHEY and SVGAGI. J was trimmed by 1 base and V by 11 bases; bases with no gene match: 6. The CDR3 is 13 amino acids. CDR3: CACRQGGTDTQYF. The CDR3 region has the DNA TGTGCCTGCCGACAGGGAGGCACAGATACGCAGTATTTT.

V usage is TRBV7-9 and J usage is TRBJ2-7; TRBD2 matches 8 bases. V trimming: 0 bases; J trimming: 5 bases; junction bases outside the gene matches: 9. Germline CDR1 reads SEHNR; CDR2 reads FQNEAQ (reference sequence). The CDR3 contains 16 residues. CDR3 coding DNA: TGTGCCAGCAGCTTAGCTCGGCAGTCGGGAGGGAACGAGCAGTACTTC. Protein: CASSLARQSGGNEQYF. Full variable domain (outside the CDR3, taken from reference TRBV7-9 and TRBJ2-7): DTGVSQNPRHKITKRGQNVTFRCDPISEHNRLYWYRQTLGQGPEFLTYFQNEAQLEKSRLLSDRFSAERPKGSFSTLEIQRTEQGDSAMYLCASSLARQSGGNEQYFGPGTRLTVT.

Turning to this clonotype: The junction differs from germline at one of its ends, possibly a read error. This sequence joins TRBV27 and TRBJ1-1; no clear D gene. The V gene's germline CDR1 is MNHEY and CDR2 SMNVEV (reference sequence). The CDR3 has 14 amino acids. The CDR3 bases are TGTGCCAGCACTTTAAACGGGGTGGCGGCTGAAGCTTTCTTT. Its translation: CASTLNGVAAEAFF.

To note about this clonotype: One junction end does not reproduce the germline sequence, and a read error may be involved. The chain has TRBV6-5 and TRBJ1-1; TRBD1 aligns across 8 bases. Germline V gene lookup returns CDR1 MNHEY and CDR2 SVGAGI. This CDR3 has 14 residues. The CDR3 sequence: CARSWGQAWGEAFF. The CDR3 nucleotides are TGTGCCCGCAGTTGGGGACAGGCGTGGGGTGAAGCTTTCTTT.

This clonotype has a handful of counts. One base away lies a much larger clone, so this may be a sequencing read error. The chain employs TRBV4-1 and TRBJ2-5; D assignment may be TRBD1 or TRBD2 (5 bases each). Looked up from germline, CDR1 is MGHRA and CDR2 is YSYEKL. This CDR3 spans 13 amino acids. Trimming removed 5 bases from V and 11 bases from J, with 18 bases in between. In nucleotides, the CDR3 is TGCGCCAGCAGCGTGGGACCCTACAATGAGCAGTACTTC. This gives the protein CASSVGPYNEQYF.

This clonotype was detected ten times or more. This chain joins TRBV20-1 and TRBJ2-7, with 7 bases aligning to TRBD1. Germline assignment: CDR1 DFQATT and CDR2 SNEGSKA (reference sequence). V lost 0 bases to trimming and J lost 0 bases; unmatched junction nucleotides: 8. The CDR3 is made up of 16 amino acids. The CDR3 DNA reads as TGCAGTGCTAGAGACAGGGGGAACGGGCGCTCCTACGAGCAGTACTTC. It translates to CSARDRGNGRSYEQYF.